This is a list of T cell receptor beta chains from one sample in a study of naive and memory T cell subsets. Each CDR3 protein is one row after TCRdb ran MiXCR on the UMI-ligation and nested PCR reads. The sample yields 35,000 to 40,000 distinct CDR3 sequences, more than 9.5% seen once. The starting material was skin, obtained from a tuberculin skin test site. These receptors came from an adult in good health. Both conserved end residues are trimmed from each CDR3. The order of the fields is V gene, CDR3 protein.

TRBV5-5,ASSEGLAKNIQY
TRBV20-1,SAPLTGDLGETQY
TRBV13,ASRVNSGTRNNSPLH
TRBV7-2,ASSLRVAGGSKNIQY
TRBV7-4,ASRTVICTEAF
TRBV28,ASSFLGLYTGELF
TRBV20-1,SASPDSNQPQH
TRBV7-8,ASSFREAYNEQF
TRBV9,ASSAHEGPYNSPLH
TRBV6-5,ASSSGSSGREQF
TRBV9,ASSVETETPLH
TRBV28,ASSVGRDPQFEQF
TRBV20-1,SARDWRAGTYEQY
TRBV11-3,ASSPTSGYNEQF
TRBV7-3,ASSLNRGGVTAGANVLT
TRBV28,ASTTGGHYGYT
TRBV9,ASSAIQGGEANVLT
TRBV19,ASRRADETGELF
TRBV29-1,SVEDNELELF
TRBV12-3/TRBV12-4,ASSSNTMGYGYT